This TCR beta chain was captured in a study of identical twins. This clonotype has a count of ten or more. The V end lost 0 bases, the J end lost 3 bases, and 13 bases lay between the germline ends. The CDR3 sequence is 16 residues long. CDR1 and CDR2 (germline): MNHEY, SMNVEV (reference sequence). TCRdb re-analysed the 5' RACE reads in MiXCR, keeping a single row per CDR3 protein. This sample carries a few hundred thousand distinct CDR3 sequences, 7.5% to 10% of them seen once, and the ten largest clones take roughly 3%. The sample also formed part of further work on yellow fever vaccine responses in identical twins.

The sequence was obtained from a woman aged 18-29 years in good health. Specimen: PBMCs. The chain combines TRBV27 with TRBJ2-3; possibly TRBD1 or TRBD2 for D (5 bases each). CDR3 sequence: CASSLSSGTATDTQYF. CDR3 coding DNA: TGTGCCAGCAGTTTATCGTCCGGGACCGCTACAGATACGCAGTATTTT.